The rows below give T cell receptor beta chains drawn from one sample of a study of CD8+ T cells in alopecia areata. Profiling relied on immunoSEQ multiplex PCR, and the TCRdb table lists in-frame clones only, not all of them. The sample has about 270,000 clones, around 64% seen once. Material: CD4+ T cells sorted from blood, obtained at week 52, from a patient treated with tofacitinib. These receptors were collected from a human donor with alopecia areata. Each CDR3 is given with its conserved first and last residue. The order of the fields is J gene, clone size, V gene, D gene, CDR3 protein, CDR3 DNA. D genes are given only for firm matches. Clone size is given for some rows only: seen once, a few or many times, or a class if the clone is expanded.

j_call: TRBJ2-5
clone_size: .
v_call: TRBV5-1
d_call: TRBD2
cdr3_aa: CASSTGLAGVQETQYF
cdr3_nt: TGCGCCAGCAGCACGGGACTAGCGGGGGTCCAAGAGACCCAGTACTTC

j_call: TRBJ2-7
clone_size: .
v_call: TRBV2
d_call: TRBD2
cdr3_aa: CASSGDYSYEQYF
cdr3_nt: TGTGCCAGCAGTGGGGACTACAGCTACGAGCAGTACTTC

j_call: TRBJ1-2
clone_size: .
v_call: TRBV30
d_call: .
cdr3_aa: CAWSVGGGLGYTF
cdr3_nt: TGTGCCTGGAGTGTGGGTGGGGGCTTGGGCTACACCTTC

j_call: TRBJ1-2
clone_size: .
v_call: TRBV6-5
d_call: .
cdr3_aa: CASRTSEGGYTF
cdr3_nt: TGTGCCAGCAGAACCTCGGAGGGTGGCTACACCTTC

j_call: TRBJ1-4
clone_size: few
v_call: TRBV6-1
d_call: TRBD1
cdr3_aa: CASSQTQGANEKLFF
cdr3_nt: TGTGCCAGCAGCCAGACCCAGGGGGCTAATGAAAAACTGTTTTTT

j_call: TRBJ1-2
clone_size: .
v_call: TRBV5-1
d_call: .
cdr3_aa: CASSLVGADYGYTF
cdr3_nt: TGCGCCAGCAGCTTGGTCGGTGCTGATTATGGCTACACCTTC

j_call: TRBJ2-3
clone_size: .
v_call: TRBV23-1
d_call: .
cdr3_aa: CASSQSQPDTQYF
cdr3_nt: TGCGCCAGCAGTCAATCTCAGCCAGATACGCAGTATTTT

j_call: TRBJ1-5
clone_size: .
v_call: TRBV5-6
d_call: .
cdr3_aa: CASSLGLNSNQPQHF
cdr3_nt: TGTGCCAGCAGCTTGGGACTAAATAGCAATCAGCCCCAGCATTTT

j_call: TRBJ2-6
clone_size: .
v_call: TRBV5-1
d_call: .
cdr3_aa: CASSPGEGFSGANVLTF
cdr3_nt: TGCGCCAGCAGCCCAGGGGAAGGCTTCTCTGGGGCCAACGTCCTGACTTTC

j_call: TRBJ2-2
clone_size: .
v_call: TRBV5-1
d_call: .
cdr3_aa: CASSLGRETAGELFF
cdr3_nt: TGCGCCAGCAGCTTGGGAAGGGAAACGGCCGGGGAGCTGTTTTTT

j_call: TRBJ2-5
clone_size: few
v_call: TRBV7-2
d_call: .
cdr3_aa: CASSWSWETQYF
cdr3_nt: TGTGCCAGCAGCTGGTCCTGGGAGACCCAGTACTTC

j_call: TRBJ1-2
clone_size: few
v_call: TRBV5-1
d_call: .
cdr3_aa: CASSPAGGGYTF
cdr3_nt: TGCGCCAGCAGCCCCGCGGGGGGCGGCTACACCTTC

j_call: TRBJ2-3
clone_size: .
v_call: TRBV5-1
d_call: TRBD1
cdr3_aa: CASSSPQGAQGTDTQYF
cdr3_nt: TGCGCCAGCAGCAGCCCTCAGGGGGCTCAGGGGACAGATACGCAGTATTTT

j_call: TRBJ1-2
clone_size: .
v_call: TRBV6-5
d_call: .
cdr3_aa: CASSYGGGDYGYTF
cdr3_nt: TGTGCCAGCAGTTACGGGGGCGGCGACTATGGCTACACCTTC

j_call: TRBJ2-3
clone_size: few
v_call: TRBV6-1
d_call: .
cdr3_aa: CASRVHNGDTQYF
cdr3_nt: TGTGCCAGCAGAGTCCACAACGGGGATACGCAGTATTTT

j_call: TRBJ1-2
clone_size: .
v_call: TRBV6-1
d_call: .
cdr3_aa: CASRTDRNYGYTF
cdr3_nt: TGTGCCAGCAGGACCGACAGAAACTATGGCTACACCTTC

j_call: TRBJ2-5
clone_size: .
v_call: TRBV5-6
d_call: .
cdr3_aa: CASSPRTEEETQYF
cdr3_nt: TGTGCCAGCAGCCCCCGCACGGAGGAGGAGACCCAGTACTTC

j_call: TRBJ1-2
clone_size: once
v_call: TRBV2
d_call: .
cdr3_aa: CASSSRASYGYTF
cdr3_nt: TGTGCCAGCAGTTCACGGGCGTCTTATGGCTACACCTTC

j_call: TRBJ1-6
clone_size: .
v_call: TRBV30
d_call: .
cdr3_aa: CAWSRRAANSPLHF
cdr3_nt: TGTGCCTGGAGCCGAAGGGCAGCAAATTCACCCCTCCACTTT

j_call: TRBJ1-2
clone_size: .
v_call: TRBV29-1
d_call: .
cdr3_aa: CSVEGKGGYTF
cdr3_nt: TGCAGCGTTGAAGGGAAAGGTGGCTACACCTTC

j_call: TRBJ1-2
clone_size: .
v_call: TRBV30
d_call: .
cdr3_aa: CAWGTGKEYGYTF
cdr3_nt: TGTGCCTGGGGAACAGGGAAAGAATATGGCTACACCTTC

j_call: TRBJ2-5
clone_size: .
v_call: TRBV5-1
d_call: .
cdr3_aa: CASSGTPPGETQYF
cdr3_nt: TGCGCCAGCAGCGGGACACCTCCGGGAGAGACCCAGTACTTC

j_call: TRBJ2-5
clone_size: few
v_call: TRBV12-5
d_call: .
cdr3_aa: CASGLSQETQYF
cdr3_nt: TGTGCTAGTGGTTTGTCTCAAGAGACCCAGTACTTC

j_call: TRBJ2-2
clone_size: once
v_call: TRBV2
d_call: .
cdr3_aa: CASSPPDLGPGELFF
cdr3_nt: TGTGCCAGCAGTCCCCCGGACCTGGGTCCCGGGGAGCTGTTTTTT

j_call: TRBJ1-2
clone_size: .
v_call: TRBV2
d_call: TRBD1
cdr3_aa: CASSEGRGPGGYTF
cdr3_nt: TGTGCCAGCAGTGAAGGCAGGGGGCCAGGAGGCTACACCTTC

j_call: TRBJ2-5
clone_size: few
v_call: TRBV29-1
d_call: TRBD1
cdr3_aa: CSVDRGSGETQYF
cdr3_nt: TGCAGCGTTGACAGGGGGTCGGGAGAGACCCAGTACTTC

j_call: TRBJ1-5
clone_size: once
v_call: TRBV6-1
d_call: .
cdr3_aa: CASSDRESNQPQHF
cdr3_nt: TGTGCCAGCAGTGACAGGGAAAGCAATCAGCCCCAGCATTTT

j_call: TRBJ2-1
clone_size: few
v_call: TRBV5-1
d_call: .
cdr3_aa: CASSLGGNLGYNEQFF
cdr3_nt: TGCGCCAGCAGCTTGGGAGGCAACCTCGGGTACAATGAGCAGTTCTTC

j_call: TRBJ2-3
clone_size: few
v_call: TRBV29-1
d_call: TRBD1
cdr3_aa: CSGRTGASTDTQYF
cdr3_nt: TGCAGCGGGAGGACAGGGGCCTCCACAGATACGCAGTATTTT

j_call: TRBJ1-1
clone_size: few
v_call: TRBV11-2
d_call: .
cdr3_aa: CASSAIGRGTEAFF
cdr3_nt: TGTGCCAGCAGCGCCATTGGGCGAGGCACTGAAGCTTTCTTT

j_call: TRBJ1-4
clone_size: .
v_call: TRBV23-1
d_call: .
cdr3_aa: CASSQSPGRTNEKLFF
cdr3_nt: TGCGCCAGCAGTCAATCACCGGGACGGACTAATGAAAAACTGTTTTTT

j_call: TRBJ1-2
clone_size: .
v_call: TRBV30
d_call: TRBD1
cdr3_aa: CAWTRDRAYYGYTF
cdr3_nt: TGTGCCTGGACCCGGGACAGGGCTTACTATGGCTACACCTTC

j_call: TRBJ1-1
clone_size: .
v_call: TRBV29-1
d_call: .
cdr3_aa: CSVEGQQNTEAFF
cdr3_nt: TGCAGCGTTGAAGGACAGCAGAACACTGAAGCTTTCTTT

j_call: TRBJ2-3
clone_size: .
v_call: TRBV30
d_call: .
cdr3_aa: CAWSFGGSDTQYF
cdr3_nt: TGTGCCTGGAGCTTTGGGGGATCGGATACGCAGTATTTT

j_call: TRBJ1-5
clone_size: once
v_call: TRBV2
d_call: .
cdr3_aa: CASNWGRVNQPQHF
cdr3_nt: TGTGCCAGCAATTGGGGCCGGGTCAATCAGCCCCAGCATTTT

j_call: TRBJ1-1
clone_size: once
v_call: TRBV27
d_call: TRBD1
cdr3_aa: CASSLLGTGNTEAFF
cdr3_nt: TGTGCCAGCAGTTTACTTGGGACAGGGAACACTGAAGCTTTCTTT

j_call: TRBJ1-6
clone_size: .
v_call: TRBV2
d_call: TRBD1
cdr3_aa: CASSADRGRSPLHF
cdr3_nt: TGTGCCAGCAGTGCGGACAGGGGGCGGTCACCCCTCCACTTT

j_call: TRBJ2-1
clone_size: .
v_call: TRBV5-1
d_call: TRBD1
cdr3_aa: CASSWPRGLSSYNEQFF
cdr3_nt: TGCGCCAGCAGCTGGCCCAGGGGGCTAAGCTCCTACAATGAGCAGTTCTTC

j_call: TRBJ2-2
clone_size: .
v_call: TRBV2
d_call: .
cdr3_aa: CASSEWTITGELFF
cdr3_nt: TGTGCCAGCAGTGAATGGACTATCACCGGGGAGCTGTTTTTT

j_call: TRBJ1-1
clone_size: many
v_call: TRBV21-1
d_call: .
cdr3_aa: CAGGQMNTEAFF
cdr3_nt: TGTGCCGGCGGACAGATGAACACTGAAGCTTTCTTT

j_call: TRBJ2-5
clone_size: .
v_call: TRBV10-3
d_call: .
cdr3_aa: CAISRDAGQETQYF
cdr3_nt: TGTGCCATCAGCCGGGACGCGGGCCAAGAGACCCAGTACTTC